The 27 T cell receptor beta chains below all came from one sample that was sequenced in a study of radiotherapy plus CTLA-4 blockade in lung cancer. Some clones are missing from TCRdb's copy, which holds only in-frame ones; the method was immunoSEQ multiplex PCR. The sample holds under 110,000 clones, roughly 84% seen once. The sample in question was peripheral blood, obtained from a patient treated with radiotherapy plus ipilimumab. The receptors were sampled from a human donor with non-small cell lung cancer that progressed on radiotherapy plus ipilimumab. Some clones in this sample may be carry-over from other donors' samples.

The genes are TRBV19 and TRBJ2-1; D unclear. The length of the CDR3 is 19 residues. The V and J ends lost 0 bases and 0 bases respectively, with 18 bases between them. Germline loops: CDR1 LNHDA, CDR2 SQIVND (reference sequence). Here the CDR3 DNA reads TGTGCCAGTAGTATAGACCGGGCTCCAGGTCATCGCTCCTACAATGAGCAGTTCTTC. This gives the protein CASSIDRAPGHRSYNEQFF.

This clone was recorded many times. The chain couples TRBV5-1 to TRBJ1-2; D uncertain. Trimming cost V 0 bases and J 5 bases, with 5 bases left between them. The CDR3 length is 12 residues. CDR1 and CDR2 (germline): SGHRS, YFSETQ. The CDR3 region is CASSLDRYGYTF. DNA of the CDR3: TGCGCCAGCAGCTTGGATAGGTATGGCTACACCTTC.

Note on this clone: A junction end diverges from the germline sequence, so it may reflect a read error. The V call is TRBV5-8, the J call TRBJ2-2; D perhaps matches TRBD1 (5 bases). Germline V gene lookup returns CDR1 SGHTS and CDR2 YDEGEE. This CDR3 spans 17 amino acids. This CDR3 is CASSLEPTDRNAGELFF. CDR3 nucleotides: TGTGCCAGCAGCTTGGAACCGACAGATAGGAACGCCGGGGAGCTGTTTTTT.

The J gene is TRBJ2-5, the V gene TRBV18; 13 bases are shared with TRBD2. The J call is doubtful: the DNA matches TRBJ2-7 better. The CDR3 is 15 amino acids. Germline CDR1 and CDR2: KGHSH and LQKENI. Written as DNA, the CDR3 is TGTGCCAGCTCACCGGGACTAGCGGGGATCTACGAGCAGTACTTC. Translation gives CASSPGLAGIYEQYF.

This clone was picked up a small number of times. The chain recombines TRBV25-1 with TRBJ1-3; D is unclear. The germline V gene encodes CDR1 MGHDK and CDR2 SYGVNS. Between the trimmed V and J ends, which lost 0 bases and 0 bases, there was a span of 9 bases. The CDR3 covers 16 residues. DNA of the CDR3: TGTGCCAGCAGTGAATATCGAGGGAGCTCTGGAAACACCATATATTTT. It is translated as CASSEYRGSSGNTIYF.

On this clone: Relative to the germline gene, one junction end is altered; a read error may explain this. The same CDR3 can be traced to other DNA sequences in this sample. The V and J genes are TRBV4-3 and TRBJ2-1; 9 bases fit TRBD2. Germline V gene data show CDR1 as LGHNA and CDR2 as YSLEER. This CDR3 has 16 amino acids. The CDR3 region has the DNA TGCGCCAGCAGCCAGGATACTGCGGGGGGGCGGAATGAACAGTTCTTC. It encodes CASSQDTAGGRNEQFF.

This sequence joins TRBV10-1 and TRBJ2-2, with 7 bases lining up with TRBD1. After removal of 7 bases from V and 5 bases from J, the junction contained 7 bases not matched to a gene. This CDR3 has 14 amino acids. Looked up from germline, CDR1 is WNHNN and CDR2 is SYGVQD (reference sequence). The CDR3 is CASNDREETGELFF. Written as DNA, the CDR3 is TGCGCCAGCAATGACAGGGAAGAGACCGGGGAGCTGTTTTTT.

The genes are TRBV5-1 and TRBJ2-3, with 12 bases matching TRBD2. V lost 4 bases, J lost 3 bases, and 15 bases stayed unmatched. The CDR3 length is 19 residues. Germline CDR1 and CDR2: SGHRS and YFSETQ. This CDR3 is CASSPQTWTSGVLTDTQYF. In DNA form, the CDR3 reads TGCGCCAGCAGCCCCCAGACCTGGACTAGCGGGGTTTTGACAGATACGCAGTATTTT.

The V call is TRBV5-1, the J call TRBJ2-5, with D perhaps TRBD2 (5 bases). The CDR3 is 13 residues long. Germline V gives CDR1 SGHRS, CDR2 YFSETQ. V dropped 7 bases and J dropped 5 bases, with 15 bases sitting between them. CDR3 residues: CASVPTPGETQYF. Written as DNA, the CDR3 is TGCGCCAGCGTCCCCACCCCGGGGGAGACCCAGTACTTC.

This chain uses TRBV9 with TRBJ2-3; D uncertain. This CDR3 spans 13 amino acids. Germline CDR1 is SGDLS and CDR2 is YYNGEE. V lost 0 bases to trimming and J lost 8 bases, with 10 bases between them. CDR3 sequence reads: CASSVVLWGTQYF. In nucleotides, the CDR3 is TGTGCCAGCAGCGTAGTTCTATGGGGTACGCAGTATTTT. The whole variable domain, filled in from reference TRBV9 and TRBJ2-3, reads DSGVTQTPKHLITATGQRVTLRCSPRSGDLSVYWYQQSLDQGLQFLIQYYNGEERAKGNILERFSAQQFPDLHSELNLSSLELGDSALYFCASSVVLWGTQYFGPGTRLTVL.

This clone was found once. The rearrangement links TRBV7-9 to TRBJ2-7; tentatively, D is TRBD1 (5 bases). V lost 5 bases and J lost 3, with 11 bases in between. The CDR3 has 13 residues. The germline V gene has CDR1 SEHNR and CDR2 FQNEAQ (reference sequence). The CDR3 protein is CASSPGPLYEQYF. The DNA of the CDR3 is TGTGCCAGCAGCCCAGGGCCTCTCTACGAGCAGTACTTC.

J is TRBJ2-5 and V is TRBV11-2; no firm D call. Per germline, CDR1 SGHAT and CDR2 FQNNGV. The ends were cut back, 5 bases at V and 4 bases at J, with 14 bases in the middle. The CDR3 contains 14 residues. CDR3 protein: CASSPSTVGETQYF. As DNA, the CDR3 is TGTGCCAGCAGCCCTTCCACGGTGGGAGAGACCCAGTACTTC. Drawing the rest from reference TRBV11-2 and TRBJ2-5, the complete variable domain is EAGVAQSPRYKIIEKRQSVAFWCNPISGHATLYWYQQILGQGPKLLIQFQNNGVVDDSQLPKDRFSAERLKGVDSTLKIQPAKLEDSAVYLCASSPSTVGETQYFGPGTRLLVL.

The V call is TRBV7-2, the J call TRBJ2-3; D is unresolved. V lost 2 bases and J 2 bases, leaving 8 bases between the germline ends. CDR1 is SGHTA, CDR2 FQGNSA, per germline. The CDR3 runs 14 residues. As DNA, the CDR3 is TGTGCCAGCAGCTTATCAGGTTTCACAGATACGCAGTATTTT. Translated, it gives CASSLSGFTDTQYF.

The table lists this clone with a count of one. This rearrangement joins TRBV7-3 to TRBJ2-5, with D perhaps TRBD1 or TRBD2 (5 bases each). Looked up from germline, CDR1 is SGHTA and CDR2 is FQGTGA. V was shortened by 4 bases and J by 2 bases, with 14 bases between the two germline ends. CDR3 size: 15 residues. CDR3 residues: CASSSRDLGQETQYF. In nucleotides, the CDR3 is TGTGCCAGCAGCTCCCGGGACCTAGGGCAAGAGACCCAGTACTTC.

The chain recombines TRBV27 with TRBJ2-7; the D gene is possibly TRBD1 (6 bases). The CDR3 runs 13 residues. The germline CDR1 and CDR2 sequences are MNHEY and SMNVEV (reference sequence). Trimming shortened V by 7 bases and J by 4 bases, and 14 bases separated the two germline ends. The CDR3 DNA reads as TGTGCCAGCAAGGGGGAGAGTGGGTACGAGCAGTACTTC. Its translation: CASKGESGYEQYF.

The CDR3 sequence is CASSPAGGQGSRSNQPQHF. DNA of the CDR3: TGTGCCAGCTCACCAGCGGGGGGACAGGGGAGCAGGAGCAATCAGCCCCAGCATTTT. The chain joins TRBV18 to TRBJ1-5; TRBD1 aligns across 10 bases. This CDR3 has 19 amino acids. Germline-derived CDR1 and CDR2 are KGHSH and LQKENI. Trimming took 2 bases from V and 1 from J; bases not matched to a gene: 11. The entire variable domain, with the rest obtained from reference TRBV18 and TRBJ1-5, is as follows: NAGVMQNPRHLVRRRGQEARLRCSPMKGHSHVYWYRQLPEEGLKFMVYLQKENIIDESGMPKERFSAEFPKEGPSILRIQQVVRGDSAAYFCASSPAGGQGSRSNQPQHFGDGTRLSIL.

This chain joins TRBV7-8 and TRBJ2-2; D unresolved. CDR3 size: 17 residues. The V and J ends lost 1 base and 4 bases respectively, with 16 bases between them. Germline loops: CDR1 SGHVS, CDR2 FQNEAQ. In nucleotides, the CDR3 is TGTGCCAGCAGCTTAGGAAGGGCTCTAAGTTTCACCGGGGAGCTGTTTTTT. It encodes CASSLGRALSFTGELFF.

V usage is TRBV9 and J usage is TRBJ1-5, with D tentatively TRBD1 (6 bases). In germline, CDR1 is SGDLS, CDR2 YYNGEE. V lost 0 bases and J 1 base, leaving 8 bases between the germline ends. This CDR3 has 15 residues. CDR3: CASSVGGASNQPQHF. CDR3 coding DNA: TGTGCCAGCAGCGTAGGGGGGGCGAGCAATCAGCCCCAGCATTTT.

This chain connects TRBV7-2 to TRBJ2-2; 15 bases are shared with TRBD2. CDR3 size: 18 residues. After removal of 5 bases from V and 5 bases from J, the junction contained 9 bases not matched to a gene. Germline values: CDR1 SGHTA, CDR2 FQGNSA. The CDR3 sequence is CASSAGLAGGAATGELFF. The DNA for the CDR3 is TGTGCCAGCAGCGCGGGACTAGCGGGGGGAGCCGCAACCGGGGAGCTGTTTTTT. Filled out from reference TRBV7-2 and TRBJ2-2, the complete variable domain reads GAGVSQSPSNKVTEKGKDVELRCDPISGHTALYWYRQSLGQGLEFLIYFQGNSAPDKSGLPSDRFSAERTGGSVSTLTIQRTQQEDSAVYLCASSAGLAGGAATGELFFGEGSRLTVL.

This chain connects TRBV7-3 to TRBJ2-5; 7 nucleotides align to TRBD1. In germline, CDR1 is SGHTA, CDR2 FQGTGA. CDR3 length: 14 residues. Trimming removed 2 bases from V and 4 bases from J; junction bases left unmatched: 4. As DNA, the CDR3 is TGTGCCAGCAGCTTAGTAGGGGGCGGAGAGACCCAGTACTTC. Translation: CASSLVGGGETQYF.

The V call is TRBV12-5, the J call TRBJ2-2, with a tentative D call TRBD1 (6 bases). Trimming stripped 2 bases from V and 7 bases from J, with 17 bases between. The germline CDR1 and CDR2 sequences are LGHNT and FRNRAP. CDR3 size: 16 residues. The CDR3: CASGLSTTGSVGELFF. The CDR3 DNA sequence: TGTGCTAGTGGTTTGTCAACTACAGGGTCGGTCGGGGAGCTGTTTTTT.

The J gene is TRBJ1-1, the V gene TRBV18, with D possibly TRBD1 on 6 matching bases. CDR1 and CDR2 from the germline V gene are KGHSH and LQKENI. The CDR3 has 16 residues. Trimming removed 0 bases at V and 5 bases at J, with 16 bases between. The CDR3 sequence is CASSPPSWGARTEAFF. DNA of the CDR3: TGTGCCAGCTCACCACCGAGTTGGGGGGCTCGGACTGAAGCTTTCTTT.

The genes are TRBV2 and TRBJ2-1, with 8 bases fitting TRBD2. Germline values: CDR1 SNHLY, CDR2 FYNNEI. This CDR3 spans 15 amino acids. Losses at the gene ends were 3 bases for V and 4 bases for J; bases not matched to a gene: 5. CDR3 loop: CASSDSGGDYNEQFF. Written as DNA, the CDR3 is TGTGCCAGCAGTGACTCGGGGGGGGATTACAATGAGCAGTTCTTC.

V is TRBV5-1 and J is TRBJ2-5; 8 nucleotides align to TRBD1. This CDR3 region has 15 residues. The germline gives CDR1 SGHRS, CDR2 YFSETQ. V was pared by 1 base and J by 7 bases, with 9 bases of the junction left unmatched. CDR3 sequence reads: CASSLLGQGPGTQYF. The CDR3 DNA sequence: TGCGCCAGCAGCTTGCTCGGACAGGGACCGGGGACCCAGTACTTC.

The CDR3 spells CASSSSLGRGISYEQYF. Written as DNA, the CDR3 is TGTGCCAGCAGCTCGAGCCTTGGGAGGGGGATCTCCTACGAGCAGTACTTC. The rearrangement links TRBV7-9 to TRBJ2-7; D possibly corresponds to TRBD2 (7 bases). With 4 bases removed from V and 0 bases from J, the gap between germline ends came to 19 bases. Per germline, CDR1 SEHNR and CDR2 FQNEAQ (reference sequence). The CDR3 has 17 amino acids.

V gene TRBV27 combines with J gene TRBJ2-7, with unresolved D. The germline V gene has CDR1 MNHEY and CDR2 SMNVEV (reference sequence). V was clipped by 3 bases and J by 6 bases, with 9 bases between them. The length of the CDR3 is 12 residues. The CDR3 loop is CASSFWPGEQYF. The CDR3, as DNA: TGTGCCAGCAGTTTCTGGCCCGGCGAGCAGTACTTC.

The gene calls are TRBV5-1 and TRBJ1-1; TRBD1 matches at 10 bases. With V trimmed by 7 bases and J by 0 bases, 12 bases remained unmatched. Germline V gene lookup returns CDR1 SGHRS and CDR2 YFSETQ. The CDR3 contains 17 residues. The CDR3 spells CASFEGTGATLNTEAFF. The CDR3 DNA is TGCGCCAGCTTTGAGGGGACAGGGGCGACGTTGAACACTGAAGCTTTCTTT. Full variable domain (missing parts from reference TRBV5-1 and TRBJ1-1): KAGVTQTPRYLIKTRGQQVTLSCSPISGHRSVSWYQQTPGQGLQFLFEYFSETQRNKGNFPGRFSGRQFSNSRSEMNVSTLELGDSALYLCASFEGTGATLNTEAFFGQGTRLTVV.